This TCR beta chain was identified during a study of high-grade serous ovarian cancer treatment subgroups. On the study more broadly: Mean per sample: approximately 14,000 reads, just under 7,500 unique TCR beta rearrangements.

About this clone: The antigen remains undetermined. Without the conserved terminal phenylalanine or tryptophan, this CDR3 likely stems from a read error.

The tumor samples were collected prior to definitive surgery or chemotherapy. Broader study findings: Clonal relatedness tracked neoantigen level, and by trend copy number and mutation load. The analyses considered CDR3 and ignored CDR1 and CDR2. Repertoire similarity ranged roughly 0.1 to 0.85 between tumors of one patient.

The CDR3 has 16 residues. J lost 6 bases, V lost 3 bases, and 14 bases had no gene match. The V gene's germline CDR1 is SGHRS and CDR2 YFSETQ. TCRdb's table, derived via immunoSEQ multiplex PCR, lists solely in-frame clones and lacks some. The data contain 2,200 or so clones, about 66% of them singletons. V is TRBV5-1 and J is TRBJ1-2, with TRBD1 matching over 7 bases. This TCR came from a human donor with high-grade serous ovarian cancer. Sequencing was carried out using tumor tissue. The CDR3 DNA reads TGCGCCAGCAGCTCCTATCGGGGACAGTCTTTTGATGGCTACACCCTC. It is translated as CASSSYRGQSFDGYTL.